A single sample gave rise to the 20 T cell receptor beta chains below, sequenced in a study of T cells in Graves' hyperthyroidism and ophthalmopathy (dated by TCRdb to between 2018 and 2021). The library was made by multiplex PCR. Sequencer: Illumina HiSeq 2000. TCR beta CDR3 regions were amplified from RNA transcripts. For the first round of RT-PCR on the TCR CDR3, the HTBI primer set was used together with the Qiagen OneStep RT-PCR kit. The public reads were reprocessed in TCRdb via fastp at Q25 and MiXCR, keeping in-frame beta chains. Each entry is one CDR3 protein sequence, shown with its most common DNA and genes. The sample profile shows some 620,000 distinct CDR3 sequences; around 16% of them were found once. The ten largest clones represent 3% to 4% of the sample. Sequencing input: blood. These receptors came from a woman younger than 45 with Graves' hyperthyroidism.

A single count supports this clonotype. A read error may explain this, as a much larger clone is one base away. It is likely a read error, because the conserved phenylalanine at the end of the CDR3 is missing. The CDR3 here is CSAYGDSQETQYS. The CDR3 DNA follows: TGCAGCGCTTACGGGGACAGCCAAGAGACCCAGTACTCC. The chain joins TRBV29-1 to TRBJ2-5, with TRBD1 matching over 7 bases. Trimming removed 7 bases from V and 1 base from J; junction bases left unmatched: 6. The CDR3 has 13 amino acids. Per germline, CDR1 SQVTM and CDR2 ANQGSEA.

The chain employs TRBV20-1 and TRBJ2-5; the D is unclear. Germline V gives CDR1 DFQATT, CDR2 SNEGSKA (reference sequence). The CDR3 length is 11 residues. Trimming pared 2 bases from V and 5 bases from J, leaving 6 bases between. The CDR3 loop is CSARWVETQYF. CDR3 nucleotide sequence: TGCAGTGCTAGATGGGTGGAGACCCAGTACTTC.

This rearrangement joins TRBV6-1 to TRBJ1-4; D gene ambiguous. This CDR3 contains 15 residues. The germline V gene has CDR1 MNHNS and CDR2 SASEGT. V lost 2 bases and J 6 bases, leaving 13 bases between the germline ends. DNA for the CDR3: TGTGCCAGCAGTGAATCGCAGGCCGCCTATGAAAAACTGTTTTTT. Residues: CASSESQAAYEKLFF.

This clonotype was detected ten times or more. V and J are TRBV2 and TRBJ2-3; D is ambiguous. The length of the CDR3 is 12 residues. Germline assignment: CDR1 SNHLY and CDR2 FYNNEI. The germline V and J ends were trimmed by 5 bases and 3 bases, with 6 bases remaining between them. Here the CDR3 reads CASSTITDTQYF. The CDR3 DNA is TGTGCCAGCAGTACAATTACAGATACGCAGTATTTT.

The chain links TRBV7-2 to TRBJ1-5, with D possibly being TRBD1 (6 bases). V lost 1 base to trimming and J lost 15 bases, with 16 bases between them. The CDR3 totals 13 residues. CDR1 is SGHTA, CDR2 FQGNSA, per germline. This chain's CDR3 is CASSLVEGEFSHF. CDR3 in DNA: TGTGCCAGCAGCTTAGTGGAGGGGGAGTTTTCGCATTTT. Using reference TRBV7-2 and TRBJ1-5 for the parts outside the CDR3, the full variable domain is GAGVSQSPSNKVTEKGKDVELRCDPISGHTALYWYRQSLGQGLEFLIYFQGNSAPDKSGLPSDRFSAERTGGSVSTLTIQRTQQEDSAVYLCASSLVEGEFSHFGDGTRLSIL.

The gene calls are TRBV7-9 and TRBJ2-1; 8 bases are shared with TRBD2. From germline, CDR1 is SEHNR and CDR2 FQNEAQ (reference sequence). J was trimmed by 9 bases and V by 2 bases; bases with no gene match: 9. The CDR3 covers 15 residues. The chain's CDR3 is CASSLYGLAGAEQFF. CDR3 DNA sequence: TGTGCCAGCAGCTTATATGGACTAGCTGGGGCTGAGCAGTTCTTC. Variable domain in full (rest from reference TRBV7-9 and TRBJ2-1): DTGVSQNPRHKITKRGQNVTFRCDPISEHNRLYWYRQTLGQGPEFLTYFQNEAQLEKSRLLSDRFSAERPKGSFSTLEIQRTEQGDSAMYLCASSLYGLAGAEQFFGPGTRLTVL.

This clonotype was seen only a few times. The rearrangement links TRBV5-1 to TRBJ2-4; the D gene could be TRBD1 or TRBD2 (5 bases each). The V end lost 3 bases, the J end lost 5 bases, and 6 bases lay between the germline ends. The CDR3 totals 12 residues. Germline V gene sequence: CDR1 SGHRS, CDR2 YFSETQ. CDR3 loop: CASSSGQNIQYF. The CDR3 DNA sequence: TGCGCCAGCAGCTCGGGGCAAAACATTCAGTACTTC.

This clonotype was seen a few times. The rearrangement joins TRBV19 to TRBJ1-5; TRBD1 matches 8 bases. Germline V lookup: CDR1 LNHDA, CDR2 SQIVND (reference sequence). This CDR3 comprises 15 residues. J lost 4 bases, V lost 10 bases, and 12 bases had no gene match. DNA of the CDR3: TGTGCCACATTAGGGGACAGGCGGGATAATCAGCCCCAGCATTTT. This codes for CATLGDRRDNQPQHF.

Many counts were recorded for this clonotype. The rearrangement links TRBV12-3 or TRBV12-4 to TRBJ2-3, with D perhaps TRBD2 (5 bases). The CDR3 extends over 14 amino acids. Trimming stripped 5 bases from V and 1 base from J, with 10 bases between. The CDR3 region is CASSRAGGTDTQYF. In DNA form, the CDR3 reads TGTGCCAGCAGTCGGGCGGGTGGCACAGATACGCAGTATTTT.

This clonotype was observed a handful of times. The rearrangement uses TRBV28 and TRBJ1-2; 9 nucleotides agree with TRBD1. V lost 5 bases and J lost 4; bases outside the gene matches: 8. Looked up from germline, CDR1 is MDHEN and CDR2 is SYDVKM. The length of the CDR3 is 15 residues. DNA of the CDR3: TGTGCCAGCAGTGCACCGGGACAGGGACTCTATGGCTACACCTTC. Translating gives CASSAPGQGLYGYTF.

This clonotype occurred many times. V is TRBV11-3 and J is TRBJ2-7; D unresolved. V dropped 4 bases and J dropped 6 bases, with 13 bases sitting between them. The CDR3 is made up of 13 amino acids. Germline values: CDR1 SGHNT, CDR2 YENEEA. In DNA, the CDR3 is TGTGCCAGCAGCTATTCGGATTTCTCCGAGCAGTACTTC. It specifies CASSYSDFSEQYF.

This clonotype was recorded many times. The chain couples TRBV5-1 to TRBJ1-4, with TRBD1 identical over 7 bases. Trimming at V came to 4 bases and at J to 8 bases, leaving 20 bases not matched to a gene. Germline values: CDR1 SGHRS, CDR2 YFSETQ. The CDR3 is made up of 18 amino acids. The CDR3 region is CASSGGRKTGTENEKLFF. The CDR3 coding sequence is TGCGCCAGCAGCGGTGGACGGAAAACCGGGACAGAGAACGAAAAACTGTTTTTT.

This clonotype was recorded at least ten times. The V call is TRBV28, the J call TRBJ2-3; D remains ambiguous. The V end was cut by 5 bases, the J end by 4 bases, with 7 bases between. Germline V lookup: CDR1 MDHEN, CDR2 SYDVKM. The CDR3 is made up of 12 amino acids. CDR3 sequence: CASSRPPDTQYF. DNA of the CDR3: TGTGCCAGCAGTCGCCCCCCAGATACGCAGTATTTT.

This clonotype has more than one count but fewer than ten. This chain connects TRBV15 to TRBJ1-6; D ambiguous. This CDR3 contains 18 residues. Germline lookup yields CDR1 LNHNV and CDR2 YYDKDF (reference sequence). Deletions cut 2 bases from V and 0 bases from J, with 14 bases between. In DNA, the CDR3 is TGTGCCACCAGCAGAATAGGTGGCGTCGGCTCCTATAATTCACCCCTCCACTTT. Encoded protein: CATSRIGGVGSYNSPLHF.

This clonotype has only a few counts. This chain joins TRBV12-3 or TRBV12-4 and TRBJ2-7; 8 nucleotides line up with TRBD2. J gave up 8 bases and V 4 bases, and 4 bases lay outside the gene matches. The length of the CDR3 is 12 residues. The CDR3 is CASSSGTSKQYF. The CDR3 nucleotides are TGTGCCAGCAGTTCAGGGACTAGTAAGCAGTACTTC.

This clonotype was counted many times. V is TRBV18 and J is TRBJ2-1; no clear D. CDR3 length: 15 residues. The V and J ends lost 0 bases and 5 bases respectively, with 11 bases between them. Germline CDR1 reads KGHSH; CDR2 reads LQKENI. Written as DNA, the CDR3 is TGTGCCAGCTCACCACCATATCTGGGGAACAATGAGCAGTTCTTC. This encodes CASSPPYLGNNEQFF.

CDR3 protein: CASSGTRNEKLFF. The CDR3 DNA sequence: TGTGCCAGCAGTGGAACAAGGAATGAAAAACTGTTTTTT. The genes are TRBV6-1 and TRBJ1-4; no definite D call. The V and J ends lost 4 bases and 5 bases respectively, with 8 bases between them. The CDR3 is 13 amino acids. Germline CDR1 reads MNHNS; CDR2 reads SASEGT.

The chain employs TRBV7-9 and TRBJ2-7; no definite D call. The CDR3 loop spans 14 amino acids. CDR1 is SEHNR, CDR2 FQNEAQ, per germline (reference sequence). Trimming pared 5 bases from V and 0 bases from J, leaving 11 bases between. For the CDR3, the DNA is TGTGCCAGCAGCCCCCCGGGTAACTCCTACGAGCAGTACTTC. This translates into CASSPPGNSYEQYF.

The chain has TRBV2 and TRBJ1-5; TRBD1 might be the D (5 bases). The CDR3 extends over 14 amino acids. CDR1 is SNHLY and CDR2 is FYNNEI in the germline V gene. V gave up 4 bases and J gave up 6 bases, with 13 bases separating them. The CDR3 spells CASSVETGRQPQHF. The CDR3 DNA reads TGTGCCAGCAGTGTTGAAACAGGCCGTCAGCCCCAGCATTTT.

This clonotype was seen a handful of times. This sequence joins TRBV2 and TRBJ1-6; 7 bases map to TRBD1. The ends lost 3 bases at V and 10 bases at J; junction bases unmatched: 6. This CDR3 spans 14 amino acids. Germline V lookup: CDR1 SNHLY, CDR2 FYNNEI. The CDR3 here is CASSDEGAGSPLHF. CDR3 coding DNA: TGTGCCAGCAGTGATGAGGGGGCTGGATCACCCCTCCACTTT.